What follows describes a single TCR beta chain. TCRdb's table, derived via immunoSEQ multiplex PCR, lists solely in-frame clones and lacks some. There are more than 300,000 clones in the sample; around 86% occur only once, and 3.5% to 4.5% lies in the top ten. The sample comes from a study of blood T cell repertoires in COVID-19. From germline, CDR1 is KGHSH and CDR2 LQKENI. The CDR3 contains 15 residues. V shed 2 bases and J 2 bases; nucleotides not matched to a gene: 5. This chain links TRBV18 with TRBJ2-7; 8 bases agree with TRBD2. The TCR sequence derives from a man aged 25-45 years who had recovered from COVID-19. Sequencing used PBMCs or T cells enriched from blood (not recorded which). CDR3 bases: TGTGCCAGCTCACCAACGGCGGGAGGACCCTACGAGCAGTACTTC. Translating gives CASSPTAGGPYEQYF.